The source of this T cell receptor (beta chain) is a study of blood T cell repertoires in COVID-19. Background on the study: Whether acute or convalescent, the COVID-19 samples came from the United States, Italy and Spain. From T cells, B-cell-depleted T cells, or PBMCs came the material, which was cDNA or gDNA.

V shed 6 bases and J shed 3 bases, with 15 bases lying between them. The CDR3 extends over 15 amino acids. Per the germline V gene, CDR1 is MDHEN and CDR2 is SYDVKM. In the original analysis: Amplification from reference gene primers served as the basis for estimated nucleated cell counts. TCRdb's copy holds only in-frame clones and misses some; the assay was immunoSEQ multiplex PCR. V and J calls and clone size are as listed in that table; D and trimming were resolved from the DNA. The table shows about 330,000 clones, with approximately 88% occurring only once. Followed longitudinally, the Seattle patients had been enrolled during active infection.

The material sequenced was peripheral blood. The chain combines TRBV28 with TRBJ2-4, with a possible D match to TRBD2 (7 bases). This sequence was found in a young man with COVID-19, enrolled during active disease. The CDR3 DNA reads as TGTGCCAGCAGCCCCTCGGGGGGCAGCAAAAACATTCAGTACTTC. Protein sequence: CASSPSGGSKNIQYF.